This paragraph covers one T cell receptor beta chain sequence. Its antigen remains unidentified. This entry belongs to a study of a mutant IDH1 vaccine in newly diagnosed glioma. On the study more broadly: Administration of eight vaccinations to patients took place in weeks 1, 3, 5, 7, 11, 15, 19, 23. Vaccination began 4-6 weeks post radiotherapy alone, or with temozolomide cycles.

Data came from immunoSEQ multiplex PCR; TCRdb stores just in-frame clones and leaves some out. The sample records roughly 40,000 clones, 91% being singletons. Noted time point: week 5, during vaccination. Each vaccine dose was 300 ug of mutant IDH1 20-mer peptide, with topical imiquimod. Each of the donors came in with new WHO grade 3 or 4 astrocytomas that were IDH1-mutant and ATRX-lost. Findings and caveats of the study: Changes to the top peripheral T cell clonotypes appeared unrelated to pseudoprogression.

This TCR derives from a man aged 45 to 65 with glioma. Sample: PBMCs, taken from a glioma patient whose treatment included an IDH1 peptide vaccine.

The CDR3, as DNA: TGTGCCAGCAGCCCCCGGACAGACACCGGGGAGCTGTTTTTT. Translating it yields CASSPRTDTGELFF. The chain recombines TRBV11-3 with TRBJ2-2, with D perhaps TRBD1 (6 bases). The CDR3 has 14 amino acids. V was shortened by 5 bases and J by 3 bases, with 10 bases between the two germline ends. Per the germline V gene, CDR1 is SGHNT and CDR2 is YENEEA.